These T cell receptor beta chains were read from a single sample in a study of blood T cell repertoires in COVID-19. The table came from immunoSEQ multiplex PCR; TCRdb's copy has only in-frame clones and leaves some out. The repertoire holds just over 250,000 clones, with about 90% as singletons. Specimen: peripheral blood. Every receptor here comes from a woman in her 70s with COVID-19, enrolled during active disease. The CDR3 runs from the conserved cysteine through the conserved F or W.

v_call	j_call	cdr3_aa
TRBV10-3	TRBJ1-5	CAIRGDGLAQPQHF
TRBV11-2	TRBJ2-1	CASSPRLAGGPNEQFF
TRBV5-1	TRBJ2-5	CASSFAGLHQETQYF
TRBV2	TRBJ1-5	CASSGQSSNQPQHF
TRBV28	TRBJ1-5	CASSPVLTGDNQPQHF
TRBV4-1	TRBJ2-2	CASSQTRGGITGELFF
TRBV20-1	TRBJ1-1	CSARGNTEAFF
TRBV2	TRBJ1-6	CASSEEQTRVSPLHF
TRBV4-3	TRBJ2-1	CASSQAGSGGVEQFF
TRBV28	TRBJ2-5	CASSPHTGQETQYF
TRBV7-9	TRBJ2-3	CASSPRGNRATDTQYF
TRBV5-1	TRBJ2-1	CASSILPEPNEQFF
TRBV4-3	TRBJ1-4	CASSHSGTGEKLFF
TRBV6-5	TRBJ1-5	CASSYGGVGGQPQHF
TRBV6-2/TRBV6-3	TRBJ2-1	CASSMYRSSYNEQFF
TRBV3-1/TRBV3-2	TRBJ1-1	CASSQDLATGMNTEAFF
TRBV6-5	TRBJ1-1	CASSYLQGNTEAFF
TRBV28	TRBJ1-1	CASTPPGGFTEAFF
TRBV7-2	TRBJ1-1	CASSLAGWQNTEAFF
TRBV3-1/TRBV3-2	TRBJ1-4	CASSLQGANEKLFF
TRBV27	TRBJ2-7	CASSSMTSGRAFHEQYF
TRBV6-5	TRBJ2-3	CASRMTSATDTQYF